One sample yielded the 14 T cell receptor beta chains listed below, sequenced in a study of T cells in Graves' hyperthyroidism and ophthalmopathy (dated by TCRdb to 2018 to 2020). Library method: multiplex PCR. The sequencer was an Illumina HiSeq 2000. Amplification of TCR beta CDR3 regions was carried out from RNA transcripts. The first round of RT-PCR for the TCR CDR3 was performed with the HTBI primer set and the Qiagen OneStep RT-PCR kit. TCRdb passed the public sequencing reads through fastp at Q25 and MiXCR, retaining productive beta sequences. Rows are combined by CDR3 protein, so each entry shows the most common genes and DNA. Recorded for this sample are about 760,000 distinct CDR3 sequences; 30% to 40% of them occurred a single time. The ten top clones hold about a third of the sample. Sequencing was carried out using blood. These receptor sequences come from a woman between 35 and 50 years old with Graves' hyperthyroidism.

The V gene is TRBV19, the J gene TRBJ1-4, with D perhaps TRBD1 (6 bases). The CDR3 loop spans 14 amino acids. Trimming pared 8 bases from V and 0 bases from J, leaving 10 bases between. Germline-derived CDR1 and CDR2 are LNHDA and SQIVND (reference sequence). CDR3 sequence (DNA): TGTGCCAGTTCCAACAGGGCAACTAATGAAAAACTGTTTTTT. This gives the protein CASSNRATNEKLFF.

CDR3 amino acids: CASSKWGTEAFF. The CDR3 DNA reads as TGTGCCAGCAGTAAATGGGGCACTGAAGCTTTCTTT. J is TRBJ1-1 and V is TRBV7-9; D not certain. Germline CDR1 is SEHNR and CDR2 is FQNEAQ (reference sequence). V was cut by 6 bases and J by 4 bases, with 9 bases left in between. The CDR3 covers 12 residues.

This clonotype was seen ten or more times. This rearrangement joins TRBV10-3 to TRBJ1-2; possibly TRBD1 for D (5 bases). The CDR3 extends over 14 amino acids. V shed 7 bases and J shed 3 bases, with 15 bases lying between them. Germline CDR1 reads ENHRY; CDR2 reads SYGVKD. CDR3 sequence: CAITDSGLYYGYTF. CDR3 in DNA: TGTGCCATCACCGACTCGGGACTCTACTATGGCTACACCTTC.

The sample holds one count of this clonotype. The rearrangement links TRBV10-2 to TRBJ2-2; D may be TRBD1 or TRBD2 (5 bases each). The CDR3 covers 14 residues. Trimming stripped 5 bases from V and 8 bases from J, with 15 bases between. Germline V lookup: CDR1 WSHSY, CDR2 SAAADI. CDR3 sequence reads: CASSRDGASGELFF. CDR3 coding DNA: TGCGCCAGCAGTCGGGACGGAGCGTCGGGGGAGCTGTTTTTT.

In its sample, this clonotype was seen a few times. The CDR3 DNA reads as TGTGCCAGCAGCCCCCGGGGCCCCGGGGAGCTGTTTTTT. Protein product: CASSPRGPGELFF. The rearrangement uses TRBV7-8 and TRBJ2-2, with D perhaps being TRBD1 or TRBD2 (5 bases each). The CDR3 sequence is 13 residues long. V lost 5 bases, J lost 6 bases, and 10 bases lay in between. Germline assignment: CDR1 SGHVS and CDR2 FQNEAQ.

V usage is TRBV29-1 and J usage is TRBJ1-3; TRBD1 is a possible D gene (5 bases). The V and J ends lost 8 bases and 2 bases respectively, with 16 bases between them. The germline V gene has CDR1 SQVTM and CDR2 ANQGSEA. This CDR3 comprises 14 residues. The CDR3 DNA reads TGCAGCAGTTACTCGGGAGGGGCTGGAAACACCATATATTTT. Translated: CSSYSGGAGNTIYF.

Remarks on this clonotype: A single base separates this from a much larger clone, so it may be a read error. The chain employs TRBV11-3 and TRBJ1-1; D remains ambiguous. This CDR3 region has 13 residues. The germline V and J ends were trimmed by 5 bases and 5 bases, with 12 bases remaining between them. Germline V lookup: CDR1 SGHNT, CDR2 YENEEA. The CDR3 here is CASSLGSRTEAFF. CDR3 nucleotides: TGTGCCAGCAGCCTTGGTTCGAGGACTGAAGCTTTCTTT. The whole variable domain, filled in from reference TRBV11-3 and TRBJ1-1, reads EAGVVQSPRYKIIEKKQPVAFWCNPISGHNTLYWYLQNLGQGPELLIRYENEEAVDDSQLPKDRFSAERLKGVDSTLKIQPAELGDSAVYLCASSLGSRTEAFFGQGTRLTVV.

Only a few counts were recorded for this clonotype. One end of the junction is discordant with germline, which a read error may explain. The rearrangement uses TRBV27 and TRBJ1-1; the D is unclear. Germline V gene sequence: CDR1 MNHEY, CDR2 SMNVEV (reference sequence). The CDR3 is 9 amino acids. CDR3 in amino acids: CASSRYPTF. CDR3 nucleotides: TGTGCCAGTTCCAGGTACCCTACCTTT.

The rearrangement links TRBV5-1 to TRBJ1-6; 7 nucleotides align to TRBD1. The CDR3 length is 14 residues. V was clipped by 4 bases and J by 10 bases; unmatched bases: 8. In germline, CDR1 is SGHRS, CDR2 YFSETQ. CDR3 sequence (DNA): TGCGCCAGCAGCCTGACAGGGAGGCAATCACCCCTCCACTTT. Translated, it gives CASSLTGRQSPLHF. Full variable domain (remainder filled in from reference TRBV5-1 and TRBJ1-6): KAGVTQTPRYLIKTRGQQVTLSCSPISGHRSVSWYQQTPGQGLQFLFEYFSETQRNKGNFPGRFSGRQFSNSRSEMNVSTLELGDSALYLCASSLTGRQSPLHFGNGTRLTVT.

This clonotype came up many times. The V call is TRBV10-3, the J call TRBJ1-2, with 12 nucleotides matching TRBD1. Germline V gene lookup returns CDR1 ENHRY and CDR2 SYGVKD. V shed 4 bases, J shed 6 bases, and the junction held 3 bases outside the gene matches. This CDR3 has 14 amino acids. The CDR3 is CAISAGQGADGYTF. As DNA, the CDR3 is TGTGCCATCAGTGCGGGACAGGGGGCCGATGGCTACACCTTC.

The chain employs TRBV7-9 and TRBJ2-7, with D possibly TRBD1 on 5 matching bases. Germline-derived CDR1 and CDR2 are SEHNR and FQNEAQ (reference sequence). V gave up 6 bases and J gave up 5 bases, with 17 bases separating them. This CDR3 is built from 14 residues. The DNA for the CDR3 is TGTGCCAGCAGTCCCCAACAGGTACTCAACGAGCAGTACTTC. Translation gives CASSPQQVLNEQYF.

This clonotype has at least ten counts. This chain connects TRBV20-1 to TRBJ1-4; D call uncertain. The CDR3 loop spans 13 amino acids. Germline loops: CDR1 DFQATT, CDR2 SNEGSKA (reference sequence). Trimming removed 3 bases at V and 10 bases at J, with 15 bases between. In DNA form, the CDR3 reads TGCAGTGCTAGGGATGAGGGCTGGGGAAAACTGTTTTTT. Its translation: CSARDEGWGKLFF.

This clonotype was found many times. The chain couples TRBV7-2 to TRBJ1-3, with D tentatively TRBD1 (5 bases). The germline V gene encodes CDR1 SGHTA and CDR2 FQGNSA. This CDR3 comprises 17 residues. Trimming took 5 bases from V and 0 from J, leaving 17 bases between them. DNA of the CDR3: TGTGCCAGCAGCAATTGGGGGGGTTTGAGCTCTGGAAACACCATATATTTT. It specifies CASSNWGGLSSGNTIYF.

This chain joins TRBV24-1 and TRBJ2-3; D may be TRBD2 (6 bases). V was trimmed by 7 bases and J by 8 bases, leaving 9 bases between them. The CDR3 is made up of 11 amino acids. Germline V lookup: CDR1 KGHDR, CDR2 SFDVKD. The CDR3 region is CATSLGGTQYF. CDR3 nucleotides: TGTGCCACCAGCCTGGGGGGTACGCAGTATTTT.